This is a list of T cell receptor beta chains from one sample in a study of radiotherapy plus CTLA-4 blockade in lung cancer. Libraries were prepared by immunoSEQ multiplex PCR; TCRdb keeps only in-frame clonotypes and omits some of them. In the table there are 23,000 or so clones, about three quarters of which are singletons. This specimen consisted of peripheral blood, obtained from a patient treated with radiotherapy plus ipilimumab. Receptor source: a human donor with non-small cell lung cancer who had stable disease on radiotherapy plus ipilimumab. CDR3s include the opening cysteine and the closing phenylalanine or tryptophan. D genes are given only for firm matches. Where a row states a size, it is once, few, many or the class of an expanded clone; other rows omit it.

D: TRBD1; J: TRBJ1-4; size: -; V: TRBV2; DNA: TGTGCCAGCAGGGGACAGGGCGGCGGAAAACTGTTTTTT; CDR3: CASRGQGGGKLFF
D: -; J: TRBJ1-1; size: -; V: TRBV25-1; DNA: TGTGCCAGCAGTGGGCCTGGGGAAGCTTTCTTT; CDR3: CASSGPGEAFF
D: TRBD1; J: TRBJ2-1; size: -; V: TRBV13; DNA: TGTGCCAGCTCGACAGGGAGCAGCTCCTACAATGAGCAGTTCTTC; CDR3: CASSTGSSSYNEQFF
D: -; J: TRBJ2-1; size: -; V: TRBV11-3; DNA: TGTGCCAGCAGCTCCTTCCGGGACTCCCATGAGCAGTTCTTC; CDR3: CASSSFRDSHEQFF
D: -; J: TRBJ2-3; size: -; V: TRBV2; DNA: TGTGCCAGCAGTGAAGCGGTAGTCGCAGATACGCAGTATTTT; CDR3: CASSEAVVADTQYF
D: TRBD2; J: TRBJ2-7; size: -; V: TRBV9; DNA: TGTGCCAGCAGCGTAGCCGGGGGGGACGGCTACGAGCAGTACTTC; CDR3: CASSVAGGDGYEQYF
D: TRBD1; J: TRBJ2-3; size: -; V: TRBV2; DNA: TGTGCCAGCCTAGGACAGGCCCTCGGAGATACGCAGTATTTT; CDR3: CASLGQALGDTQYF
D: TRBD1; J: TRBJ2-7; size: -; V: TRBV14; DNA: TGTGCCAGCAGCCACGACAGGGTGGTCTACGAGCAGTACTTC; CDR3: CASSHDRVVYEQYF
D: TRBD1; J: TRBJ1-5; size: -; V: TRBV6-1; DNA: TGTGCCAGCAGTACTGACAGGGGTCTCAATCAGCCCCAGCATTTT; CDR3: CASSTDRGLNQPQHF
D: -; J: TRBJ1-3; size: -; V: TRBV19; DNA: TGTGCCAGTAGATCCGGGGAAAACTCTGGAAACACCATATATTTT; CDR3: CASRSGENSGNTIYF
D: TRBD2; J: TRBJ2-1; size: -; V: TRBV29-1; DNA: TGCAGCGTCGGCGGACTAGCGGAATACAATGAGCAGTTCTTC; CDR3: CSVGGLAEYNEQFF
D: -; J: TRBJ2-3; size: -; V: TRBV29-1; DNA: TGCAGCGGCAGACAGGACTCGGATACGCAGTATTTT; CDR3: CSGRQDSDTQYF
D: TRBD1; J: TRBJ2-5; size: -; V: TRBV18; DNA: TGTGCCAGCTCACTAGGACAGGGAGAGACCCAGTACTTC; CDR3: CASSLGQGETQYF
D: -; J: TRBJ2-3; size: -; V: TRBV6-5; DNA: TGCGCGGGGGCTAGCACAGATACGCAGTATTTT; CDR3: CAGASTDTQYF
D: -; J: TRBJ1-1; size: -; V: TRBV5-5; DNA: TGTGCCAGCAGCTTGATGGGGGCACCCGCTGAAGCTTTCTTT; CDR3: CASSLMGAPAEAFF
D: TRBD2; J: TRBJ2-3; size: -; V: TRBV11-2; DNA: TGTGCCAGCAGCTTATTTCCTAGCGGGGATGGGGATACGCAGTATTTT; CDR3: CASSLFPSGDGDTQYF
D: -; J: TRBJ1-1; size: -; V: TRBV18; DNA: TGTGCCAGCTCACCACGGTACGTCCTGAACACTGAAGCTTTCTTT; CDR3: CASSPRYVLNTEAFF
D: -; J: TRBJ1-5; size: -; V: TRBV19; DNA: TGTGCCAGTAGTATTTTGTTCGAGTGGGTAACGACAGGTGGCGATCAGCCCCAGCATTTT; CDR3: CASSILFEWVTTGGDQPQHF
D: -; J: TRBJ1-5; size: -; V: TRBV28; DNA: TGTGCCAGCAGTTGGGCCGATAGCAATCAGCCCCAGCATTTT; CDR3: CASSWADSNQPQHF
D: -; J: TRBJ2-7; size: -; V: TRBV4-1; DNA: TGCGCCAGCAGCCTTCGGAGCTACGAGCAGTACTTC; CDR3: CASSLRSYEQYF
D: -; J: TRBJ1-1; size: -; V: TRBV5-1; DNA: TGCGCCAGCAGCTTATCTTTGTGGGGGTCGAACACTGAAGCTTTCTTT; CDR3: CASSLSLWGSNTEAFF
D: TRBD1; J: TRBJ1-5; size: -; V: TRBV27; DNA: TGTGCCCTATGTCCGGACAGGGAGGGTCAGCCCCAGCATTTT; CDR3: CALCPDREGQPQHF
D: TRBD1; J: TRBJ2-7; size: -; V: TRBV7-8; DNA: TGTGCCAGCAGCTTAGGGGACAGCTCCTACGAGCAGTACTTC; CDR3: CASSLGDSSYEQYF
D: TRBD2; J: TRBJ2-2; size: -; V: TRBV28; DNA: TGTGCCAGCAAATCCCAGGGAGGGAGGACCGGGGAGCTGTTTTTT; CDR3: CASKSQGGRTGELFF
D: TRBD2; J: TRBJ2-4; size: -; V: TRBV4-3; DNA: TGCGCCAGCAGCCAAGGAGGAGCTAGCGGTTCCAAAAACATTCAGTACTTC; CDR3: CASSQGGASGSKNIQYF
D: -; J: TRBJ2-7; size: -; V: TRBV6-1; DNA: TGTGCCAGCAGTGAAGCACAGGGTCGTAACGAGCAGTACTTC; CDR3: CASSEAQGRNEQYF
D: -; J: TRBJ2-3; size: -; V: TRBV11-2; DNA: TGTGCCAGCAGCTTAGACCGGGGAACAGATACGCAGTATTTT; CDR3: CASSLDRGTDTQYF
D: TRBD2; J: TRBJ2-3; size: -; V: TRBV6-5; DNA: TGTGCCAGCAGCCGTACTAGCGGGAGCCCAGATACGCAGTATTTT; CDR3: CASSRTSGSPDTQYF
D: TRBD1; J: TRBJ2-5; size: -; V: TRBV6-5; DNA: TGTGCCAGCAGTACGACAGGGTGGGAGACCCAGTACTTC; CDR3: CASSTTGWETQYF
D: -; J: TRBJ2-1; size: -; V: TRBV5-1; DNA: TGCGCCAGCAGCTCGTCTCTGGGAGCCACCTACAATGAGCAGTTCTTC; CDR3: CASSSSLGATYNEQFF
D: -; J: TRBJ2-1; size: -; V: TRBV13; DNA: TGTGCCAGCAGCTTATTGGCCAGTACCGACAATGAGCAGTTCTTC; CDR3: CASSLLASTDNEQFF
D: -; J: TRBJ2-1; size: -; V: TRBV28; DNA: TGTGCCAGCAGTTTATTGCAACTAGCCGGTCCGGGGGAGCAGTTCTTC; CDR3: CASSLLQLAGPGEQFF
D: -; J: TRBJ1-5; size: -; V: TRBV4-1; DNA: TGCGCCAGCAGCCAAGTGGGGGGAGCGAGGAGCAATCAGCCCCAGCATTTT; CDR3: CASSQVGGARSNQPQHF
D: -; J: TRBJ2-5; size: -; V: TRBV2; DNA: TGTGCCAGCAGTGAGAGGTCAAATCAAGAGACCCAGTACTTC; CDR3: CASSERSNQETQYF
D: -; J: TRBJ1-4; size: -; V: TRBV5-1; DNA: TGCGCCAGCAGCTTAGGCCAGGGAGGTGAAAAACTGTTTTTT; CDR3: CASSLGQGGEKLFF
D: -; J: TRBJ1-5; size: -; V: TRBV28; DNA: TGTGCCAGCAGTCCAAACAATCAGCCCCAGCATTTT; CDR3: CASSPNNQPQHF
D: TRBD1; J: TRBJ2-1; size: -; V: TRBV27; DNA: TGTGCCAGCAGCTCTACCGGGACAGGGGCCTACAATGAGCAGTTCTTC; CDR3: CASSSTGTGAYNEQFF
D: TRBD1; J: TRBJ2-7; size: -; V: TRBV5-1; DNA: TGCGCCAGCAGCTTGGGGAATACCGGGACAGGGTCCTACGAGCAGTACTTC; CDR3: CASSLGNTGTGSYEQYF
D: TRBD1; J: TRBJ1-2; size: -; V: TRBV6-5; DNA: TGTGCCAGCAGCGTGGACAGGGGGTATGGCTACACCTTC; CDR3: CASSVDRGYGYTF
D: -; J: TRBJ2-7; size: -; V: TRBV6-5; DNA: TGTGCCAGCAGTTACTCAGTGGCTAGAGCCTACGAGCAGTACTTC; CDR3: CASSYSVARAYEQYF
D: -; J: TRBJ2-7; size: -; V: TRBV9; DNA: TGTGCCAGCAGCCCCCAGGACAGAGCTAAGGTCGAGCAGTACTTC; CDR3: CASSPQDRAKVEQYF
D: -; J: TRBJ1-2; size: -; V: TRBV6-6; DNA: TGTGCCAGCAGTCAGTTTGAGGGGTATCGTAGCGGCTACACCTTC; CDR3: CASSQFEGYRSGYTF
D: -; J: TRBJ2-6; size: few; V: TRBV18; DNA: TGTGCCAGCTCACCCGAATTGGCCGGGGCCAACGTCCTGACTTTC; CDR3: CASSPELAGANVLTF
D: TRBD1; J: TRBJ2-1; size: -; V: TRBV7-6; DNA: TGTGCCAGCAGCCTTGGGACAGGGTTTGGCGTCAATGAGCAGTTCTTC; CDR3: CASSLGTGFGVNEQFF
D: TRBD2; J: TRBJ2-2; size: -; V: TRBV5-1; DNA: TGCGCCAGCAGCTTGGGCCCTAGCGGGAGTTCAGGGGAGCTGTTTTTT; CDR3: CASSLGPSGSSGELFF
D: -; J: TRBJ1-2; size: few; V: TRBV7-4; DNA: TGTGCCAGCAGCACCTCGTCAACGGGTGGCTACACCTTC; CDR3: CASSTSSTGGYTF
D: TRBD2; J: TRBJ2-1; size: -; V: TRBV19; DNA: TGTGCCAGCCGGTCGGGACTAGCGGGATACGGGCCCGACAATGAGCAGTTCTTC; CDR3: CASRSGLAGYGPDNEQFF
D: -; J: TRBJ2-1; size: -; V: TRBV28; DNA: TGTGCCAGCAGTTTAGTGACTATTACCCCCGGGGATGAGCAGTTCTTC; CDR3: CASSLVTITPGDEQFF
D: TRBD1; J: TRBJ2-3; size: -; V: TRBV9; DNA: TGTGCCAGCAGCGTACCCACGGACAGGGGAGGCCCAGATACGCAGTATTTT; CDR3: CASSVPTDRGGPDTQYF
D: TRBD1; J: TRBJ1-2; size: -; V: TRBV7-9; DNA: TGTGCCAGCAGCCTCACTACGTCCGGGACAGGGTATGGCTACACCTTC; CDR3: CASSLTTSGTGYGYTF